This T cell receptor (beta chain) was sequenced during a study of HIV-infected children after antiretroviral therapy interruption. This CDR3 contains 16 residues. V gave up 3 bases and J gave up 5 bases, with 17 bases separating them. Germline V gives CDR1 SNHLY, CDR2 FYNNEI. This clonotype showed up many times. The TCR library was built from RNA with a 3' RACE protocol and unique molecular identifiers. One entry per CDR3 protein, called by TCRdb with MiXCR from the 3' RACE reads. The sample has roughly 15,000 distinct CDR3 sequences, 3% to 4% seen once. Treatment reported: PENTA 11 planned treatment interruption arm or continuous ART arm.

The clonotype comes from a child between 2 and 17 years old with HIV. V usage is TRBV2 and J usage is TRBJ2-4; D possibly corresponds to TRBD2 (6 bases). The sequencing here drew on CD45RA+ CD4+ T cells from PBMCs, taken from a donor given antiretroviral therapy, either interrupted or continuous. Indicated subset: naive CD4+ CD45RA+ CD45RO- T cells. The CDR3 spells CASSETQTSFQNIQYF. CDR3 in DNA: TGTGCCAGCAGTGAGACTCAGACTAGTTTCCAAAACATTCAGTACTTC.